These 25 T cell receptor beta chains originate from one sample sequenced in a study of cytomegalovirus exposure and HLA in healthy donors. The PCR ran on 60 Vbeta and 13 Jbeta primers. This table comes from immunoSEQ multiplex PCR, and its TCRdb copy is limited to in-frame clones, with some not included. The sample includes over 150,000 clones, more than 75% seen only once; the top ten take under 7.5%. Sequenced material: PBMCs. These receptors came from a woman aged 50 to 60 in good health and CMV-seropositive.

The chain uses TRBV28 and TRBJ1-3, with TRBD1 matching over 10 bases. The CDR3 is made up of 15 amino acids. CDR1 is MDHEN, CDR2 SYDVKM, per germline. Unmatched junction bases numbered 6, after V lost 3 bases and J lost 7 bases. The CDR3 here is CASSLRQGAFNTIYF. In DNA form, the CDR3 reads TGTGCCAGCAGTTTGAGACAGGGGGCTTTTAACACCATATATTTT.

For this clone: Relative to the germline gene, one junction end is altered; a read error may explain this. The V and J genes are TRBV27 and TRBJ1-4, with 8 bases lining up with TRBD1. Looked up from germline, CDR1 is MNHEY and CDR2 is SMNVEV (reference sequence). The CDR3 has 9 amino acids. CDR3 DNA: TGTGCCAGCAGTCCCCGGGACAGGTTT. This gives the protein CASSPRDRF.

The table lists this clone with a count of one. The V and J genes are TRBV15 and TRBJ2-7; D call uncertain. The V and J ends lost 1 base and 6 bases respectively, with 13 bases between them. The CDR3 is 14 amino acids. In germline, CDR1 is LNHNV, CDR2 YYDKDF (reference sequence). CDR3 in DNA: TGTGCCACCAGCAGAGGTGCCACGGTGCGCGAGCAGTACTTC. Its translation: CATSRGATVREQYF. Full variable domain (missing parts from reference TRBV15 and TRBJ2-7): DAMVIQNPRYQVTQFGKPVTLSCSQTLNHNVMYWYQQKSSQAPKLLFHYYDKDFNNEADTPDNFQSRRPNTSFCFLDIRSPGLGDTAMYLCATSRGATVREQYFGPGTRLTVT.

This clone came up once. The rearrangement uses TRBV6-5 and TRBJ1-1, with TRBD1 matching 7 bases. The germline V gene has CDR1 MNHEY and CDR2 SVGAGI. V was clipped by 5 bases and J by 4 bases; unmatched bases: 10. CDR3 length equals 15 residues. The CDR3 spells CASSQSRQGGTEAFF. The CDR3 bases are TGTGCCAGCAGTCAGTCCCGACAGGGCGGCACTGAAGCTTTCTTT.

V gene TRBV28 combines with J gene TRBJ2-1; 11 bases map to TRBD2. Germline lookup yields CDR1 MDHEN and CDR2 SYDVKM. The junction had 4 bases not matched to a gene; V was cut back by 5 bases and J by 4 bases. The CDR3 is 15 amino acids. For the CDR3, the DNA is TGTGCCAGCAGTCCCCGACTAGCGGGGTACAATGAGCAGTTCTTC. Translation gives CASSPRLAGYNEQFF.

V and J are TRBV4-1 and TRBJ2-3; 12 positions agree with TRBD1. The CDR3 contains 15 residues. Germline V gives CDR1 MGHRA, CDR2 YSYEKL. V lost 4 bases, J lost 5 bases, and 4 bases stayed unmatched. CDR3 bases: TGCGCCAGCAGCCCGGGACAGGGGGCGAGAGATACGCAGTATTTT. Amino acids: CASSPGQGARDTQYF.

The rearrangement links TRBV6-6 to TRBJ2-6, with 9 bases lining up with TRBD1. Germline trimming cut 5 bases from V and 2 bases from J; bases unmatched to any gene: 1. The CDR3 sequence is 15 residues long. In germline, CDR1 is MNHNY, CDR2 SVGAGI (reference sequence). CDR3 sequence: CASSTGGAGANVLTF. The DNA of the CDR3 is TGTGCCAGCAGTACAGGGGGCGCTGGGGCCAACGTCCTGACTTTC.

The sample holds a few counts of this clone. The chain links TRBV6-5 to TRBJ1-3, with 7 positions matching TRBD1. CDR1 and CDR2 from the germline V gene are MNHEY and SVGAGI. This CDR3 has 14 amino acids. V gave up 6 bases and J gave up 5 bases; unmatched junction bases: 7. CDR3 bases: TGTGCCAGCAGCTCGGGACAGAGCCGAAACACCATATATTTT. The encoded protein is CASSSGQSRNTIYF.

This rearrangement joins TRBV7-9 to TRBJ2-1; TRBD2 matches at 10 bases. This CDR3 has 16 amino acids. With V trimmed by 0 bases and J by 5 bases, 4 bases remained unmatched. CDR1 is SEHNR and CDR2 is FQNEAQ in the germline V gene (reference sequence). The CDR3 reads CASSLARSGRDNEQFF. In DNA, the CDR3 is TGTGCCAGCAGCTTAGCGCGGAGCGGGAGGGACAATGAGCAGTTCTTC.

The rearrangement joins TRBV5-1 to TRBJ1-1; no clear D gene. Germline V gene sequence: CDR1 SGHRS, CDR2 YFSETQ. This CDR3 has 15 residues. V dropped 5 bases and J dropped 0 bases, with 14 bases sitting between them. The chain's CDR3 is CASSTQGSMNTEAFF. The CDR3 bases are TGCGCCAGCAGTACCCAAGGTAGCATGAACACTGAAGCTTTCTTT.

The chain joins TRBV14 to TRBJ1-2, with D perhaps TRBD1 (6 bases). CDR3 length: 15 amino acids. Germline V gives CDR1 SGHDN, CDR2 FVKESK. Trimming pared 0 bases from V and 4 bases from J, leaving 12 bases between. The CDR3 DNA sequence: TGTGCCAGCAGCCAAGACCCCGACAGGATCTATGGCTACACCTTC. Encoded protein: CASSQDPDRIYGYTF.

This clone was seen a few times. The V gene is TRBV6-5, the J gene TRBJ2-3, with a tentative D call TRBD1 (8 bases). The ends were cut back, 6 bases at V and 4 bases at J, with 11 bases in the middle. This CDR3 contains 13 residues. The germline V gene encodes CDR1 MNHEY and CDR2 SVGAGI. The CDR3 reads CASRQGGPDTQYF. CDR3 in DNA: TGTGCCAGCAGACAGGGGGGGCCAGATACGCAGTATTTT.

V and J are TRBV7-3 and TRBJ2-1, with 9 bases identical to TRBD2. This CDR3 is built from 16 residues. Germline CDR1 is SGHTA and CDR2 is FQGTGA. The trim removed 2 bases at V and 5 bases at J, leaving 7 bases unmatched. CDR3 region: CASSLRASGNHNEQFF. In nucleotides, the CDR3 is TGTGCCAGCAGCTTACGGGCTAGCGGGAACCACAATGAGCAGTTCTTC.

This sequence joins TRBV9 and TRBJ2-7, with 8 bases aligning to TRBD2. Germline CDR1 and CDR2: SGDLS and YYNGEE. The CDR3 sequence is 15 residues long. Trimming took 0 bases from V and 4 from J; bases not matched to a gene: 6. CDR3 in DNA: TGTGCCAGCAGCGTAGGGGCTAGCGGGTATTACGAGCAGTACTTC. Translation: CASSVGASGYYEQYF.

This chain links TRBV2 with TRBJ1-2; D possibly corresponds to TRBD1 (6 bases). The germline gives CDR1 SNHLY, CDR2 FYNNEI. V dropped 7 bases and J dropped 3 bases, with 15 bases sitting between them. This CDR3 region has 14 residues. CDR3 sequence: CASNPLDRYYGYTF. CDR3 in DNA: TGTGCCAGCAATCCCTTGGACAGATACTATGGCTACACCTTC. Full variable domain (remainder filled in from reference TRBV2 and TRBJ1-2): EPEVTQTPSHQVTQMGQEVILRCVPISNHLYFYWYRQILGQKVEFLVSFYNNEISEKSEIFDDQFSVERPDGSNFTLKIRSTKLEDSAMYFCASNPLDRYYGYTFGSGTRLTVV.

The chain is built from TRBV18 and TRBJ1-5; D possibly corresponds to TRBD1 (6 bases). From germline, CDR1 is KGHSH and CDR2 LQKENI. This CDR3 is built from 15 residues. With 5 bases removed from V and 2 bases from J, the gap between germline ends came to 13 bases. This CDR3 reads CASSAGALGNQPQHF. Written as DNA, the CDR3 is TGTGCCAGCTCAGCAGGGGCCCTTGGCAATCAGCCCCAGCATTTT.

The chain's CDR3 is CASHRGYATEAFF. DNA for the CDR3: TGTGCCAGTCACAGGGGGTATGCCACTGAAGCTTTCTTT. The rearrangement uses TRBV19 and TRBJ1-1, with 8 bases aligning to TRBD1. The CDR3 is made up of 13 amino acids. In germline, CDR1 is LNHDA, CDR2 SQIVND (reference sequence). Trimming took 8 bases from V and 4 from J; bases not matched to a gene: 6.

This clone was counted between two and nine times. Germline and junction disagree at one end, which may indicate a read error. The CDR3 sequence: CASNPLGGANGLTF. For the CDR3, the DNA is TGTGCCAGCAATCCCCTAGGCGGGGCCAACGGCCTGACTTTC. The chain recombines TRBV6-1 with TRBJ2-6; a possible D gene is TRBD2 (6 bases). This CDR3 has 14 residues. CDR1 MNHNS and CDR2 SASEGT come from the germline V gene.

The chain employs TRBV12-5 and TRBJ2-1; 12 bases line up with TRBD2. The CDR3 runs to 16 residues. Germline loops: CDR1 LGHNT, CDR2 FRNRAP. J gave up 0 bases and V 6 bases, and 3 bases lay outside the gene matches. For the CDR3, the DNA is TGTGCTAGTGGGCCTAGCGGGAGGGACTCCTACAATGAGCAGTTCTTC. It codes for CASGPSGRDSYNEQFF.

CDR3 amino acids: CASSLTVGGLVFF. For the CDR3, the DNA is TGTGCCAGCAGCTTAACAGTCGGGGGACTAGTATTCTTC. The chain couples TRBV7-2 to TRBJ2-1, with 8 bases matching TRBD2. CDR1 SGHTA and CDR2 FQGNSA come from the germline V gene. V lost 2 bases, J lost 16 bases, and 10 bases stayed unmatched. CDR3 length: 13 residues.

This clone has a single count. The chain combines TRBV28 with TRBJ2-5, with D perhaps matching TRBD1 (5 bases). The J call may be mistaken, given a closer DNA end match to TRBJ2-7. The CDR3 has 16 residues. In germline, CDR1 is MDHEN, CDR2 SYDVKM. CDR3 DNA: TGTGCCAGCAGCTCGGCGGAAGGGCAGGGCTCTACCGAGCAGTACTTC. This translates into CASSSAEGQGSTEQYF.

The V gene is TRBV10-2, the J gene TRBJ2-3; 9 bases map to TRBD2. Germline V gene sequence: CDR1 WSHSY, CDR2 SAAADI. With 4 bases clipped from V and 5 bases from J, the junction kept 4 bases outside the gene matches. This CDR3 comprises 14 residues. CDR3 region: CASSVAGGLDTQYF. The CDR3 DNA follows: TGCGCCAGCAGTGTCGCGGGGGGGCTAGATACGCAGTATTTT.

The chain couples TRBV6-5 to TRBJ2-2; 9 nucleotides match TRBD2. The ends lost 0 bases at V and 7 bases at J; junction bases unmatched: 6. This CDR3 is built from 16 residues. Per germline, CDR1 MNHEY and CDR2 SVGAGI. CDR3 loop: CASSYSSSGVGGELFF. CDR3 bases: TGTGCCAGCAGTTACTCGTCTAGCGGGGTTGGCGGGGAGCTGTTTTTT.

The V gene is TRBV9, the J gene TRBJ2-3; 9 nucleotides agree with TRBD2. The CDR3 runs 18 residues. CDR1 and CDR2 from the germline V gene are SGDLS and YYNGEE. Germline trimming cut 1 base from V and 2 bases from J; bases unmatched to any gene: 11. Written as DNA, the CDR3 is TGTGCCAGCAGCGTACGCAGCCTTAGCGGGGGCCACACAGATACGCAGTATTTT. Its protein is CASSVRSLSGGHTDTQYF.

The CDR3 coding sequence is TGTGCCAGCAGTTGGGGACTAGCGGGTACCAAAAACATTCAGTACTTC. It specifies CASSWGLAGTKNIQYF. V usage is TRBV2 and J usage is TRBJ2-4, with 12 bases identical to TRBD2. The CDR3 has 16 residues. Trimming took 5 bases from V and 2 from J; bases not matched to a gene: 4. Germline-derived CDR1 and CDR2 are SNHLY and FYNNEI.